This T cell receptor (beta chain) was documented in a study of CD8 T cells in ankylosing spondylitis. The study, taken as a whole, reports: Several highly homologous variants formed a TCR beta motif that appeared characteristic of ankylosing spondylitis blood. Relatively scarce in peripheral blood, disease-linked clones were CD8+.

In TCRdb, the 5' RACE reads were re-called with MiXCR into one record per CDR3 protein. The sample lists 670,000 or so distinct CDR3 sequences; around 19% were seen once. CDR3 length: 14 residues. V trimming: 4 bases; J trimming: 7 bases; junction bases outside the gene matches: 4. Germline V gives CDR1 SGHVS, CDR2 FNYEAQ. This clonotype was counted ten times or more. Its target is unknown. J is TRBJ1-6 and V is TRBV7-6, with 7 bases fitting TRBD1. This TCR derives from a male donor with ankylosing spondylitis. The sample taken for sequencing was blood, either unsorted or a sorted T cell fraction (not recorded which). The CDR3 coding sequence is TGTGCCAGCAGCTCCCGACAGGGAAATTCACCCCTCCACTTT. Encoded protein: CASSSRQGNSPLHF. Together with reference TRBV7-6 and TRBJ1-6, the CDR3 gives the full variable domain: GAGVSQSPRYKVTKRGQDVALRCDPISGHVSLYWYRQALGQGPEFLTYFNYEAQQDKSGLPNDRFSAERPEGSISTLTIQRTEQRDSAMYRCASSSRQGNSPLHFGNGTRLTVT.